The present T cell receptor beta chain was sequenced within a study of low-dose radiotherapy and immunotherapy resistance in tumors. Stated time point: after trial treatment. The treatment denotes: LDRT plus nivolumab, ipilimumab, low-dose cyclophosphamide and aspirin (RACIN trial). As their treatment, donors received nivolumab, ipilimumab, aspirin, low-dose cyclophosphamide and low-dose radiotherapy. Tumors of eligible patients were advanced, solid and lacking tumor-infiltrating lymphocytes. TRAV- and TRBV-specific primers primed first-strand cDNA, covering alpha and beta chains. Both a constant-region primer and a V-primer adapter served to amplify TCRs across 20 to 25 PCR cycles. TCRdb processed the reads anew with MiXCR; each CDR3 protein has one entry. The repertoire holds around 60,000 distinct CDR3 sequences, with around a quarter as singletons. CDR1 is MDHEN, CDR2 SYDVKM, per germline. Trimming took 3 bases from V and 9 from J; bases not matched to a gene: 14. The CDR3 is made up of 16 amino acids.

The receptor was isolated from a male donor with prostate cancer. The starting material was PBMCs, obtained after low-dose radiotherapy plus immunotherapy. The rearrangement joins TRBV28 to TRBJ2-5; TRBD1 agrees at 9 bases. The CDR3 sequence: CASSFRTGAAVGAQYF. In nucleotides, the CDR3 is TGTGCCAGCAGTTTTCGGACAGGGGCCGCAGTGGGGGCCCAGTACTTC.